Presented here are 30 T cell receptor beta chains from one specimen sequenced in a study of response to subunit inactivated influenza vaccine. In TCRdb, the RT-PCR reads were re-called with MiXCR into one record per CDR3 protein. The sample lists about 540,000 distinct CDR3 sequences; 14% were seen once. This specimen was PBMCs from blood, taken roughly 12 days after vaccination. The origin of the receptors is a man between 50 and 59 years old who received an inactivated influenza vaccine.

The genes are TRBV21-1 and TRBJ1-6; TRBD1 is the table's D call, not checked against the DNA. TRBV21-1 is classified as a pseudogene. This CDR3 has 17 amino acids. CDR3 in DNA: TGTGCCAGCAGCAAAGTAGGACAGAAGCCTTATAATTCACCCCTCCACTTT. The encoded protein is CASSKVGQKPYNSPLHF.

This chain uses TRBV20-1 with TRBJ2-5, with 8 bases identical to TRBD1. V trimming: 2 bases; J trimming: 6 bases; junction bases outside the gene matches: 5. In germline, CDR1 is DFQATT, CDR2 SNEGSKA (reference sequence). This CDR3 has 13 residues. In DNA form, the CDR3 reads TGCAGTGCTAGACAGGGGGCGATGAAGACCCAGTACTTC. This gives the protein CSARQGAMKTQYF.

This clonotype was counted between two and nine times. The DNA of the CDR3 is TGCGCCAGCAGCAGCCTGGGACAGGGGACTGAAGCTTTCTTT. Translation: CASSSLGQGTEAFF. V is TRBV5-1 and J is TRBJ1-1, with 10 bases matching TRBD1. Trimming cost V 4 bases and J 5 bases; bases outside gene matches: 5. The CDR3 length is 14 residues. Germline CDR1 reads SGHRS; CDR2 reads YFSETQ.

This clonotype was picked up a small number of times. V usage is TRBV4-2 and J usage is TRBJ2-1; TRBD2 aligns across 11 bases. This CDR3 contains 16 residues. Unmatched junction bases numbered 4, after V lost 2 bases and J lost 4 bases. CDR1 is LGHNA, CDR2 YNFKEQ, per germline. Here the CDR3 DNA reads TGTGCCAGCAGCCAAATGACTAGCGGGGAGTACAATGAGCAGTTCTTC. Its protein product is CASSQMTSGEYNEQFF.

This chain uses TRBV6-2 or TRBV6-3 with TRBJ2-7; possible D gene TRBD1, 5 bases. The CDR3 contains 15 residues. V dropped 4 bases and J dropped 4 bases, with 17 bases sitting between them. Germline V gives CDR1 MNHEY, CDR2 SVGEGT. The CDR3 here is CASSSAMDTQYEQYF. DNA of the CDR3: TGTGCCAGCAGTTCGGCAATGGACACCCAGTACGAGCAGTACTTC.

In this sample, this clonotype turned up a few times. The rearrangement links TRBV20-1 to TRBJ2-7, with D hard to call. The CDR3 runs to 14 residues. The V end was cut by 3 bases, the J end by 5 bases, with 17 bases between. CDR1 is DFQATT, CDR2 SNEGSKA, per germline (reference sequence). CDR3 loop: CSASDGNFRDEQYF. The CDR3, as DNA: TGCAGTGCTAGCGACGGCAATTTTCGGGACGAGCAGTACTTC.

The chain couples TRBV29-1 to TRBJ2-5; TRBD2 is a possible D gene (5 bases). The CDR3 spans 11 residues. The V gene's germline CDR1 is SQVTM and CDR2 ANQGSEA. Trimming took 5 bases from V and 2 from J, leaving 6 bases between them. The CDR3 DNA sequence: TGCAGCGTTCGGGAACAAGAGACCCAGTACTTC. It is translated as CSVREQETQYF.

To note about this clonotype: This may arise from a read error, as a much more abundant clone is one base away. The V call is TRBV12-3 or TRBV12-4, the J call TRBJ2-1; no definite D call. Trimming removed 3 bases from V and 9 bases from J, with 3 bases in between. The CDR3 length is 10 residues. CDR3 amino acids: CASSFSEQFF. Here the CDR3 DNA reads TGTGCCAGCAGTTTTTCTGAGCAGTTCTTC.

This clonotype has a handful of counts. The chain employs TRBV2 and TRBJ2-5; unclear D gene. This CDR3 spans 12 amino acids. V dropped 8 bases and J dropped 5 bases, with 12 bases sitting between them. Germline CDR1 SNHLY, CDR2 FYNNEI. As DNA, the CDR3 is TGTGCCAGCCTGGAAGTGGTGGAGACCCAGTACTTC. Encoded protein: CASLEVVETQYF.

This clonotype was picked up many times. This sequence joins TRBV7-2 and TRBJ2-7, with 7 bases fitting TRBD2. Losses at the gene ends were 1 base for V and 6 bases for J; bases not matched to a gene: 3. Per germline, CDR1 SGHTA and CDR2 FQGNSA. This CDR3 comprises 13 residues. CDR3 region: CASSLGGSLEQYF. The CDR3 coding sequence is TGTGCCAGCAGCTTAGGCGGGAGCCTCGAGCAGTACTTC.

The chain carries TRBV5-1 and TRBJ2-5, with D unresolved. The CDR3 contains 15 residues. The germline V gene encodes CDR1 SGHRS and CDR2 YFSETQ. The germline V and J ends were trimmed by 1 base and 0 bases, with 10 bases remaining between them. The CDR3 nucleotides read TGCGCCAGCAGCTTGTATAATACAAACCAAGAGACCCAGTACTTC. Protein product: CASSLYNTNQETQYF.

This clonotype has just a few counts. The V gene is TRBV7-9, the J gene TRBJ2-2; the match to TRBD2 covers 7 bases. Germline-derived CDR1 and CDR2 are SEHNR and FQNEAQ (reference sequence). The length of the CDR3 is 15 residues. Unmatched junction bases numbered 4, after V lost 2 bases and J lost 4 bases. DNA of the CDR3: TGTGCCAGCAGCTTAAGGGCTAGCGGCACCGGGGAGCTGTTTTTT. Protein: CASSLRASGTGELFF. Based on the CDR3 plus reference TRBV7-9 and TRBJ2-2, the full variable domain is DTGVSQNPRHKITKRGQNVTFRCDPISEHNRLYWYRQTLGQGPEFLTYFQNEAQLEKSRLLSDRFSAERPKGSFSTLEIQRTEQGDSAMYLCASSLRASGTGELFFGEGSRLTVL.

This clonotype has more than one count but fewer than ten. CDR3 nucleotides: TGTGCCAGCAGTTTTGGGGTTGGGGGAACCGGGGAGCTGTTTTTT. Translated: CASSFGVGGTGELFF. The V call is TRBV12-3 or TRBV12-4, the J call TRBJ2-2, with D perhaps assigned TRBD1 or TRBD2 (5 bases each). V was shortened by 3 bases and J by 5 bases, with 13 bases between the two germline ends. The CDR3 has 15 amino acids.

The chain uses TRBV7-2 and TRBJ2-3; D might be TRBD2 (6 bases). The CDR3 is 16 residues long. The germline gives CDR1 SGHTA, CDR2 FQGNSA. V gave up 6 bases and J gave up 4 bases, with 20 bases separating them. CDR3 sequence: CASSSWGEGLADTQYF. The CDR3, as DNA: TGTGCCAGCAGTTCATGGGGGGAAGGTCTCGCAGATACGCAGTATTTT.

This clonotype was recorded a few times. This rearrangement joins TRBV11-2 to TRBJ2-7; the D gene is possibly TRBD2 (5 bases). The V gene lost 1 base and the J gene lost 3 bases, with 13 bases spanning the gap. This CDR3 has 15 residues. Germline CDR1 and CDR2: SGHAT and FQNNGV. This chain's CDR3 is CASSLAGKSFYEQYF. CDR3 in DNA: TGTGCCAGCAGCTTAGCGGGGAAATCCTTCTACGAGCAGTACTTC.

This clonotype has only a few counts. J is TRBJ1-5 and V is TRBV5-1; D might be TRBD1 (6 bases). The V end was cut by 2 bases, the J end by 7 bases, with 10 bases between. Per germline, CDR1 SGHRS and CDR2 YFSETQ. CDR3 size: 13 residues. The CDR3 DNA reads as TGCGCCAGCAGCTTTACAGGGTTGCAGCCCCAGCATTTT. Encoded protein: CASSFTGLQPQHF.

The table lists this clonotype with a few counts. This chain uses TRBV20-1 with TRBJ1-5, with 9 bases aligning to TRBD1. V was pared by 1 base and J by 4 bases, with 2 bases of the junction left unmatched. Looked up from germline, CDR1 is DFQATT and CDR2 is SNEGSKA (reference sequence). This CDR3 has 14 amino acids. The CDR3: CSARVGQGNQPQHF. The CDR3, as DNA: TGCAGTGCTAGAGTGGGACAGGGAAATCAGCCCCAGCATTTT.

The CDR3 reads CASSQRDRTMNTEAFF. CDR3 in DNA: TGCGCCAGCAGCCAGAGGGACAGAACAATGAACACTGAAGCTTTCTTT. The V gene is TRBV5-1, the J gene TRBJ1-1, with 7 nucleotides matching TRBD1. The V gene's germline CDR1 is SGHRS and CDR2 YFSETQ. Trimming at V came to 4 bases and at J to 0 bases, leaving 9 bases not matched to a gene. The CDR3 has 16 residues.

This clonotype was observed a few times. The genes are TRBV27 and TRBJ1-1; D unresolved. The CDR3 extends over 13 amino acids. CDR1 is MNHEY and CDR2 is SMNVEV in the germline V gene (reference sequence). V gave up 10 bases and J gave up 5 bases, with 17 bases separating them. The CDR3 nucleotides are TGTGCCACCCGCTTGGTGGAGGAAACTGAAGCTTTCTTT. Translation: CATRLVEETEAFF.

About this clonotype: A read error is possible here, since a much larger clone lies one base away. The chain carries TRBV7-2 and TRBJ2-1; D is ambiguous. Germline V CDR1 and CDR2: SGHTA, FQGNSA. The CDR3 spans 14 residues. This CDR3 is CDSSLVSHPNEQFF. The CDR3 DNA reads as TGTGACAGCAGCTTAGTGAGTCATCCGAATGAGCAGTTCTTC.

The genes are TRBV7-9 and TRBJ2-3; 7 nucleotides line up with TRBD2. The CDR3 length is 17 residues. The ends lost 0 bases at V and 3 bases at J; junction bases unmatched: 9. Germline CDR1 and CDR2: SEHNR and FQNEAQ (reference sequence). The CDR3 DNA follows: TGTGCCAGCAGCTTAGCGCTTGCGGGAGTGGGAACAGATACGCAGTATTTT. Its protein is CASSLALAGVGTDTQYF.

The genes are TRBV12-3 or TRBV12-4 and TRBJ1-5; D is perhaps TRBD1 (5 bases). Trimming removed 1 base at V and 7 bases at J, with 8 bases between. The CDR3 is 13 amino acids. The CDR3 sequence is CASSLGRAQPQHF. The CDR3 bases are TGTGCCAGCAGTTTAGGCAGGGCCCAGCCCCAGCATTTT.

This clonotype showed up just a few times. This chain's CDR3 is CASSPLDTAQETQYF. The CDR3 DNA is TGTGCCAGCAGTCCTCTAGACACCGCTCAAGAGACCCAGTACTTC. The V call is TRBV7-9, the J call TRBJ2-5, with D unresolved. The CDR3 has 15 amino acids. Trimming shortened V by 6 bases and J by 2 bases, and 16 bases separated the two germline ends. Germline CDR1 SEHNR, CDR2 FQNEAQ (reference sequence).

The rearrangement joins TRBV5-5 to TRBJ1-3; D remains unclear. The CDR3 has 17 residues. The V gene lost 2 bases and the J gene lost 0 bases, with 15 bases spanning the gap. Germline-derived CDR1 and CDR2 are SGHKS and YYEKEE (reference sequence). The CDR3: CASSFDHGSYSGNTIYF. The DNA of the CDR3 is TGTGCCAGCAGCTTCGATCATGGCAGCTACTCTGGAAACACCATATATTTT.

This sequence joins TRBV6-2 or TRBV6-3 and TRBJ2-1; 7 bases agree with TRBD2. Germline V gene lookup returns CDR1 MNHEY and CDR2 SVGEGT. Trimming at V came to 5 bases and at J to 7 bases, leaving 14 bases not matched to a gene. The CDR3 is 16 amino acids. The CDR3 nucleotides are TGTGCCAGCAGTCGACCTAGCGGCCTCGGTGGTAATGAGCAGTTCTTC. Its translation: CASSRPSGLGGNEQFF.

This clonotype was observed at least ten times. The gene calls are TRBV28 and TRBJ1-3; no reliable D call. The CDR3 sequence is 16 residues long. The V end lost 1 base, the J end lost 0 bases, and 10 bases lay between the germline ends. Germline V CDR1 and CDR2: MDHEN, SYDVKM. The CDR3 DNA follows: TGTGCCAGCAGTTTATCCCTACAAGTCTCTGGAAACACCATATATTTT. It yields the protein CASSLSLQVSGNTIYF. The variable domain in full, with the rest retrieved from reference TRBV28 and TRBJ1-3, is DVKVTQSSRYLVKRTGEKVFLECVQDMDHENMFWYRQDPGLGLRLIYFSYDVKMKEKGDIPEGYSVSREKKERFSLILESASTNQTSMYLCASSLSLQVSGNTIYFGEGSWLTVV.

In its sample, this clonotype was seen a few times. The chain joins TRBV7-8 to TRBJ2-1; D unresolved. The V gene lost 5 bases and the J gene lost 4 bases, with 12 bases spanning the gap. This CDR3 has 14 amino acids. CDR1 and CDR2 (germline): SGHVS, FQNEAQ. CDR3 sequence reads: CASSKRPEYNEQFF. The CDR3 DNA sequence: TGTGCCAGCAGCAAAAGACCGGAATACAATGAGCAGTTCTTC.

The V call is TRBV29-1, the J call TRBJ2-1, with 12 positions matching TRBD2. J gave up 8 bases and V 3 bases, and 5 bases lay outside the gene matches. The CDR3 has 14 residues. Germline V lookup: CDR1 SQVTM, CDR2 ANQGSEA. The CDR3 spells CSVDPSGGAYEQFF. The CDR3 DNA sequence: TGCAGCGTTGACCCTAGCGGGGGGGCGTATGAGCAGTTCTTC.

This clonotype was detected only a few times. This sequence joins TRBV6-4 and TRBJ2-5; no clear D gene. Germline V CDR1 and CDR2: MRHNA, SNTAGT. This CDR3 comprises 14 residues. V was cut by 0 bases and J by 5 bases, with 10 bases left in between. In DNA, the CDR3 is TGTGCCAGCAGTGACTCGAGGAAGAGGGAGACCCAGTACTTC. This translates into CASSDSRKRETQYF.

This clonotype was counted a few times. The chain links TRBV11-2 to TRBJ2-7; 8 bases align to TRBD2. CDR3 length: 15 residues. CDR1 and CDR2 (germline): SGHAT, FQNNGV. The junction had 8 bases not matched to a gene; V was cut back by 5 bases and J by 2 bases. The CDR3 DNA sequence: TGTGCCAGCAGCCTTCTCCTCGGGGGGGCCTACGAGCAGTACTTC. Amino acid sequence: CASSLLLGGAYEQYF.